This entry lists 10 T cell receptor beta chains sequenced from one sample in a study of spatial heterogeneity in lung cancer (dated by TCRdb to the late 2010s). Library construction relied on 5' RACE. TCRdb records NextSeq 500 as the sequencer. TCRdb reprocessed the public reads (quality trimming at Q25 with fastp, clone calling with MiXCR) and kept in-frame beta chains. Here each entry gathers all rows of one CDR3 protein and keeps the most common genes and DNA. The sample table records roughly 13,000 distinct CDR3 sequences; about 3.8% of these occur just once. The ten largest account for 45% of the sample. The meaning of the sample's time point label: sample taken at primary tumor resection. The sequences come from PBMCs, collected at surgery. The receptors stem from a male donor with early-stage non-small cell lung cancer.

This clonotype was detected only a few times. The chain uses TRBV6-6 and TRBJ2-3; 10 bases fit TRBD1. The length of the CDR3 is 15 residues. In germline, CDR1 is MNHNY, CDR2 SVGAGI (reference sequence). Trimming removed 5 bases from V and 3 bases from J; junction bases left unmatched: 5. The CDR3 DNA is TGTGCCAGCAGTCACCGGACAGGGGGGACAGATACGCAGTATTTT. Protein sequence: CASSHRTGGTDTQYF.

This clonotype was counted many times. This chain links TRBV5-6 with TRBJ1-2; 7 bases agree with TRBD1. The CDR3 is 13 amino acids. Germline CDR1 and CDR2: SGHDT and YYEEEE. Germline trimming cut 4 bases from V and 6 bases from J; bases unmatched to any gene: 6. The CDR3, as DNA: TGTGCCAGCAGCACCCGACAGGGAGATGGCTACACCTTC. Protein product: CASSTRQGDGYTF.

This clonotype was counted at least ten times. This chain uses TRBV20-1 with TRBJ2-1, with D perhaps matching TRBD2 (6 bases). The ends were cut back, 8 bases at V and 3 bases at J, with 11 bases in the middle. Germline CDR1 DFQATT, CDR2 SNEGSKA (reference sequence). The CDR3 consists of 12 residues. As DNA, the CDR3 is TGCAGTACACGGGGACTCTACAATGAGCAGTTCTTC. As protein: CSTRGLYNEQFF.

This clonotype came up many times. The chain recombines TRBV4-3 with TRBJ1-2; perhaps TRBD1 as D (6 bases). The CDR3 is 13 amino acids. Germline V CDR1 and CDR2: LGHNA, YSLEER. The ends were cut back, 3 bases at V and 2 bases at J, with 7 bases in the middle. CDR3 protein: CASSQGANYGYTF. CDR3 in DNA: TGCGCCAGCAGCCAGGGGGCGAACTATGGCTACACCTTC.

This clonotype was found many times. J is TRBJ2-7 and V is TRBV20-1; no clear D. There are 12 residues in the CDR3. The V gene's germline CDR1 is DFQATT and CDR2 SNEGSKA (reference sequence). Between the trimmed V and J ends, which lost 1 base and 3 bases, there was a span of 7 bases. The CDR3 coding sequence is TGCAGTGCTAGAGGGACCCACTACGAGCAGTACTTC. Its protein product is CSARGTHYEQYF.

This clonotype was seen many times. The chain recombines TRBV5-1 with TRBJ2-7; D is undetermined. Trimming left V 1 base short and J 4 bases short, with 9 bases between. The CDR3 contains 13 residues. CDR1 is SGHRS and CDR2 is YFSETQ in the germline V gene. CDR3 sequence (DNA): TGCGCCAGCAGCTTGCCGCAGTTATACGAGCAGTACTTC. Protein product: CASSLPQLYEQYF.

This clonotype was recorded at least ten times. The chain couples TRBV9 to TRBJ2-7, with a tentative D call TRBD2 (5 bases). The CDR3 is made up of 13 amino acids. The germline gives CDR1 SGDLS, CDR2 YYNGEE. V was cut by 3 bases and J by 4 bases, with 11 bases left in between. The CDR3 region has the DNA TGTGCCAGCAGCGCTCCGGGCGGGTACGAGCAGTACTTC. Translated: CASSAPGGYEQYF.

At least ten counts were recorded for this clonotype. The chain uses TRBV28 and TRBJ1-4; TRBD1 matches 7 bases. This CDR3 spans 13 amino acids. Germline V CDR1 and CDR2: MDHEN, SYDVKM. J lost 7 bases, V lost 7 bases, and 6 bases had no gene match. The CDR3 coding sequence is TGTGCCAGCACAGGGGGAGGTGGTGAAAAACTGTTTTTT. Translated: CASTGGGGEKLFF.

In its sample, this clonotype was seen a few times. This chain joins TRBV7-6 and TRBJ2-5; tentative D call: TRBD1 (5 bases). Germline V gene data show CDR1 as SGHVS and CDR2 as FNYEAQ. Trimming pared 1 base from V and 2 bases from J, leaving 8 bases between. The CDR3 length is 14 residues. The CDR3, as DNA: TGTGCCAGCAGCTTAGATGCAGGGCAAGAGACCCAGTACTTC. Translation gives CASSLDAGQETQYF. Using reference TRBV7-6 and TRBJ2-5 for the parts outside the CDR3, the full variable domain is GAGVSQSPRYKVTKRGQDVALRCDPISGHVSLYWYRQALGQGPEFLTYFNYEAQQDKSGLPNDRFSAERPEGSISTLTIQRTEQRDSAMYRCASSLDAGQETQYFGPGTRLLVL.

This clonotype was picked up many times. The V and J genes are TRBV2 and TRBJ2-6, with a tentative D call TRBD2 (5 bases). CDR1 and CDR2 from the germline V gene are SNHLY and FYNNEI. V lost 9 bases, J lost 2 bases, and 8 bases lay in between. This CDR3 region has 13 residues. The CDR3 bases are TGTGCCAGTCGGGATCCTGGGGCCAACGTCCTGACTTTC. It encodes CASRDPGANVLTF.